These T cell receptor beta chains were read from a single sample in a study of cytomegalovirus exposure and HLA in healthy donors. Data came from immunoSEQ multiplex PCR; TCRdb stores just in-frame clones and leaves some out. The profile shows some 160,000 clones, about two thirds of them singletons. The sequencing sample was made of PBMCs. These receptors were obtained from a man in his fifties or sixties in good health and CMV-seronegative. The conserved cysteine and the conserved F or W are not part of the CDR3 here.

>TRBV4-3|TRBJ2-1
ASSQDRLLLYNEQF
>TRBV19|TRBJ1-2
ASSIPGPQYYGYT
>TRBV5-4|TRBJ2-5
ASSSRTSGRMRETQY
>TRBV7-8|TRBJ2-7
ASSLRTGDSYEQY
>TRBV2|TRBJ2-1
ASSGDSGEQF
>TRBV19|TRBJ2-7
ASSPATEGYEQY
>TRBV28|TRBJ1-2
ASSLPRTGDDYGYT
>TRBV28|TRBJ2-2
ASSLGGLSTGELF
>TRBV11-1|TRBJ1-2
ASSFDRGDLNGYT
>TRBV5-4|TRBJ2-5
ASSPELAGAGTQY
>TRBV29-1|TRBJ2-7
SVEVDRGVYEQY
>TRBV4-3|TRBJ1-3
ASSQDAARTGNTIY
>TRBV10-3|TRBJ1-1
AISEILGNTEAF
>TRBV10-3|TRBJ1-1
AISGGQGMNTEAF
>TRBV5-1|TRBJ2-3
ASSLRGEGTDTQY
>TRBV27|TRBJ1-2
ASSFRQGAGYT
>TRBV19|TRBJ1-5
ASTSGQYSNQPQH
>TRBV5-4|TRBJ1-1
ASSLGMGRKEIMTGEAF
>TRBV14|TRBJ2-7
ASSQTSVEQY
>TRBV5-6|TRBJ2-2
ASSALLRPDTGELF
>TRBV30|TRBJ2-4
AWTSGGKNIQY
>TRBV13|TRBJ1-6
ASSRDLYSPLH
>TRBV5-6|TRBJ2-7
ASSISFGLAGAFYEQY
>TRBV30|TRBJ1-1
AWSWGASKGEAF
>TRBV30|-
AATADSYEQY
>TRBV9|TRBJ2-2
ASSPQSWAYTGELF
>TRBV4-1|TRBJ2-1
ASSQVWAWELGNEQF
>TRBV10-3|TRBJ2-1
ALRSGPGNEQF
>TRBV5-1|TRBJ2-7
ASSLGGAGGTYEQY
>TRBV10-3|TRBJ1-1
AISPSDYNTEAF
>TRBV25-1|TRBJ1-6
ASSADYYNSPLH
>TRBV30|TRBJ1-2
AWSEEGAYGYT
>TRBV28|TRBJ1-2
ASSFRGYGYT
>TRBV27|TRBJ1-2
ASSLFRGRGGYT
>TRBV28|TRBJ2-7
ASREPGLRAEGLARDPYEQY
>TRBV19|TRBJ2-1
ASTSTGAYNEQF
>TRBV27|TRBJ1-3
ASSCLHRDDSGNTIY
>TRBV18|TRBJ2-7
ASSPLTGTDEQY
>TRBV4-2|TRBJ2-7
ASSQEEGEYEQY
>TRBV6-1|TRBJ2-5
ASSEGGGAETQY
>TRBV6-5|TRBJ2-2
ASSYERLNTGELF
>TRBV7-9|TRBJ2-7
ASSPTGGISYEQY
>TRBV4-1|TRBJ2-5
ASSQGWAGTAETQY
>TRBV7-8|TRBJ2-1
ASSLAGHSLF
>TRBV5-1|TRBJ2-1
ASSLATGVYNEQF
>TRBV5-1|TRBJ2-7
ASSLEGTGPREQY
>TRBV28|TRBJ2-7
ASRGLGGGSYEQY
>TRBV11-2|TRBJ2-1
ASSLVEAGGYNEQF
>TRBV19|TRBJ1-6
ASSIASGIPNSPLH
>TRBV5-5|TRBJ1-4
ASSPLGGTAIALNEKLF
>TRBV5-1|TRBJ2-5
ASSLPPEPKTQY
>TRBV7-2|TRBJ1-4
ASSPETDLNEKLF
>TRBV6-1|TRBJ1-1
ASSVWGRGTEAF
>TRBV7-9|TRBJ1-2
ASSVDLRQAQGYT
>TRBV6-6|TRBJ2-7
ASSYNDRAYEQY
>TRBV28|TRBJ2-3
AYRGGLSSTDTQY
>TRBV6-1|TRBJ2-5
ATTRARGETQY
>TRBV14|TRBJ2-7
ASSPFGRDEQY
>TRBV5-1|TRBJ2-7
ASSFGSSDEQY